The entry below gives a single T cell receptor beta chain sequence along with its context. This sample stems from a study of OX40 agonist ivuxolimab in advanced cancers. The protocol was immunoSEQ multiplex PCR, while the TCRdb copy is restricted to in-frame clones and leaves out a portion. The table records 35,000 or so clones, 76% of them present only once. The sequence was collected from an adult with an advanced solid tumor such as melanoma, head and neck, liver or kidney cancer. The material sequenced was CD4+ or CD8+ T cells sorted from blood, taken in a trial of the OX40 agonist ivuxolimab.

CDR3 sequence: CASSLGGRSRETQYF. As DNA, the CDR3 is TGTGCCAGCAGCTTAGGGGGACGGTCACGGGAGACCCAGTACTTC. The chain joins TRBV13 to TRBJ2-5, with D perhaps being TRBD1 or TRBD2 (5 bases each). CDR3 length equals 15 residues. V was cut by 0 bases and J by 5 bases, with 13 bases left in between. Germline V gene lookup returns CDR1 PRHDT and CDR2 FYEKMQ (reference sequence). The full variable domain, its missing parts supplied by reference TRBV13 and TRBJ2-5, is AAGVIQSPRHLIKEKRETATLKCYPIPRHDTVYWYQQGPGQDPQFLISFYEKMQSDKGSIPDRFSAQQFSDYHSELNMSSLELGDSALYFCASSLGGRSRETQYFGPGTRLLVL.